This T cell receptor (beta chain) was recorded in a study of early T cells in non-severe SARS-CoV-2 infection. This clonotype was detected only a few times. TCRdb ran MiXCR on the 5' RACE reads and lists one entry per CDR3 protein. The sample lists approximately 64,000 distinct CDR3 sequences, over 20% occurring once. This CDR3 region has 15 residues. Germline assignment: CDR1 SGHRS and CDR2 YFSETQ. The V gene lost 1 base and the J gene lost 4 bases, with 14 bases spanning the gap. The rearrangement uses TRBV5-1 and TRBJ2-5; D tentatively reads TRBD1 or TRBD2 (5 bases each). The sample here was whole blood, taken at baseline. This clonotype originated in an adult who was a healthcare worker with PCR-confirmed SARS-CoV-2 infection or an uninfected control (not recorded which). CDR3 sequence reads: CASSLLSGSRETQYF. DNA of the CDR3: TGCGCCAGCAGCTTGCTTTCAGGGAGCAGAGAGACCCAGTACTTC.